Given below is one TCR beta chain in context. The antigen it binds to is not known. Base-call qualities are not available, and no considerably larger clone is one nucleotide away. The junction carries 23 bases between V and J, which are trimmed by 4 bases and 0 bases respectively. Via the germline V gene, CDR1 is SGHRS and CDR2 YFSETQ. Reading from cysteine to phenylalanine, the CDR3 counts 19 amino acids. The DNA shown is the 57-base CDR3, in frame from base 1. These data belong to a study of glioma-infiltrating T cells (dated by TCRdb to the mid-2010s). Describing the broader study: Sequencing of TCR alpha- and beta-chain repertoires was performed on glioma tissue, on non-neoplastic brain tissue, and on matched peripheral blood mononuclear cells. To measure divergence between tissue and blood T-cell populations, each tissue-infiltrating repertoire was compared with the peripheral blood repertoire of the same patient. The paired cohort comprised three low-grade glioma patients, roughly 8 primary glioblastoma patients and three non-glioma patients contributing non-neoplastic brain tissue. Results the study describes overall, beyond this receptor: The group comparisons were based on small numbers of patients: three non-neoplastic, three low-grade glioma and seven to nine glioblastoma patients. VJ-independent divergence between tissue and blood was found to be below expectation in non-neoplastic patients but above expectation in all gliomas, particularly low-grade gliomas. Only a very small number of CDR3 sequences turned up in both tissue and blood, a result put down to high CDR3 diversity combined with limited sampling.

TCR alpha and beta CDR3 regions were amplified with the iRepertoire nested amplicon-rescue multiplex PCR (arm-PCR) platform from RNA. The input for one-step reverse transcription and amplification was roughly 85-400 ng of either tissue mRNA or PBMC total RNA. After bead purification, a secondary multiplex PCR added Illumina adapters, and libraries were gel-purified between 200 and 400 bp. Internal 6-nucleotide barcodes were carried by the libraries and were used for demultiplexing. Libraries were sequenced on an Illumina MiSeq with 2x220 or 2x250 nucleotide paired-end reads. The original methods were these. Paired reads were merged using FLASH 1.2.11 and were aligned to the GRCh37 human genome using BWA-MEM, after which TRA and TRB reads were extracted. For V and J assignment, an IMGT-derived reference of cassette sequences and CDR3 motifs that included pseudogenes was used. Reads were translated in three frames, and productive CDR3s were defined by a C…FGXG motif without stop codons. A clonotype was defined as a unique combination of a V-J cassette pair and a CDR3 amino acid sequence. Filtering of reads was based on Hamming distance, with the threshold set by the sequence error rate of each sample in mapped regions. In-frame beta chains were kept once TCRdb had trimmed the public reads at Q25 with fastp and called clones with MiXCR. Each entry merges the rows of one CDR3 protein and shows their most common DNA and genes. TCRdb's processing, not the authors', yielded these V and J calls. The table for this sample lists about 140,000 distinct CDR3 sequences; around 42% of them were counted only once. The ten top clones hold over 15% of the sample.

This TCR came from a human donor with low-grade glioma or glioblastoma, undergoing nonglioma brain surgery, or in good health (not recorded which). Sequencing was performed on glioma tissue, nonneoplastic brain tissue, or PBMCs (not recorded which). The chain is assembled from TRBV5-1 and TRBJ1-5, with no confidently assigned D gene. The DNA is as follows: TGCGCCAGCAGCCCCTTATTGCGGCCAACAGCCAATAGCAATCAGCCCCAGCATTTT. It specifies CASSPLLRPTANSNQPQHF.